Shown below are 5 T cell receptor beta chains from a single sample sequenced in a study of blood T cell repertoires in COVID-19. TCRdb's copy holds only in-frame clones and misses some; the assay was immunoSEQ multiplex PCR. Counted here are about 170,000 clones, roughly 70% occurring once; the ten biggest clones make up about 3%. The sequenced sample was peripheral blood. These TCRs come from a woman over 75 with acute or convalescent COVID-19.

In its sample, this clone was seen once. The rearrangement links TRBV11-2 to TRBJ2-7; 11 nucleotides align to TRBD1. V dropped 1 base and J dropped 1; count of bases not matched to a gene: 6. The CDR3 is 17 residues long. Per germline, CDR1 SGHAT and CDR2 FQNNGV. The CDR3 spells CASSLGPGTGGSYEQYF. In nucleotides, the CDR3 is TGTGCCAGCAGCTTAGGTCCCGGGACAGGGGGTTCCTACGAGCAGTACTTC.

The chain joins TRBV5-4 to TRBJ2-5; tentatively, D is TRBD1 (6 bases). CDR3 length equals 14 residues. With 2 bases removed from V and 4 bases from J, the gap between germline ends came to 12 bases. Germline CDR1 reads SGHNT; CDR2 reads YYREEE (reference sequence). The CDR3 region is CASSLKQGGETQYF. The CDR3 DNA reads TGTGCCAGCAGCTTAAAACAGGGCGGAGAGACCCAGTACTTC.

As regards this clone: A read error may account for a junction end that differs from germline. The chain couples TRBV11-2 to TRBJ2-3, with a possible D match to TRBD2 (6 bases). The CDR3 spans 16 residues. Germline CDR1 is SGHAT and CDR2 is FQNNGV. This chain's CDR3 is CASSSPGVAGTATQYF. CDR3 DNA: TGTGCCAGCAGCTCCCCTGGGGTGGCGGGAACAGCTACGCAGTATTTT.

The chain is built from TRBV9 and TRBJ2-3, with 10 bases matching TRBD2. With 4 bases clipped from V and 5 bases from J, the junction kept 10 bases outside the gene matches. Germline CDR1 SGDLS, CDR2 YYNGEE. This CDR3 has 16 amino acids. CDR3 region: CASSTEGSGREDTQYF. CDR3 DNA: TGTGCCAGCAGCACTGAGGGAAGCGGGAGGGAAGATACGCAGTATTTT.

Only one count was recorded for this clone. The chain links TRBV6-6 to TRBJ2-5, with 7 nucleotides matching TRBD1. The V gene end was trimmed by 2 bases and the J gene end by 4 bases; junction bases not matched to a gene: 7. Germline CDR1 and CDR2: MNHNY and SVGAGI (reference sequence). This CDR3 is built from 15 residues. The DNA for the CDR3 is TGTGCCAGCAGTTACCCCACCGACAGGGTAGAGACCCAGTACTTC. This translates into CASSYPTDRVETQYF.